This TCR beta chain was found in a study of CD8 T cells in Susac syndrome. Isolation of CD8+ and CD4+ T cells was performed negatively, whereas enrichment of TEMRA cells was done by FACS. Random hexamers primed reverse transcription of about 0.45 to 1 ug RNA. A multiplex approach, immunoSEQ multiplex PCR, amplified TCR beta CDR3 across 54 Vbeta and 13 Jbeta. TCRdb analysed the immunoSEQ multiplex PCR reads with MiXCR anew, one entry per CDR3 protein. There are 250,000 to 300,000 distinct CDR3 sequences in the sample; approximately 91% occur only once, and around 0.18% lies in the top ten. The germline gives CDR1 MNHEY, CDR2 SVGEGT. This CDR3 spans 16 amino acids. The V end lost 2 bases, the J end lost 4 bases, and 17 bases lay between the germline ends.

The specimen was CD8+ T cells from PBMCs. The J gene is TRBJ2-5, the V gene TRBV6-2 or TRBV6-3; a weak D match, TRBD2 (6 bases). This clonotype was obtained from a human donor with multiple sclerosis. CDR3 region: CASSYPTVGGVETQYF. In DNA form, the CDR3 reads TGTGCCAGCAGTTACCCAACAGTGGGAGGAGTAGAGACCCAGTACTTC.